This T cell receptor beta chain emerged from a study of T cell responses to AZD1222 COVID-19 vaccine. Study in general: The analysis combined second doses at about 4 or about 12 weeks.

Points from the study as a whole: Spike-wide vaccine-associated CD4 TCRs dominated at 160-218 and 743-854.

Germline V lookup: CDR1 KGHSH, CDR2 LQKENI. Trimming cost V 2 bases and J 0 bases, with 8 bases left between them. The CDR3 covers 15 residues. This clone appeared once. The antigen remains unidentified. Sequenced by immunoSEQ multiplex PCR; TCRdb stores in-frame clones only, minus some. The table lists about 150,000 clones, about 93% of them singletons, with over 8% in the top ten. The receptor was isolated from an adult in good health. The chain combines TRBV18 with TRBJ1-3; D is ambiguous. The specimen was peripheral blood, collected on day 0 of AZD1222 vaccination. This CDR3 reads CASSPTAASGNTIYF. The CDR3 DNA follows: TGTGCCAGCTCACCAACTGCGGCCTCTGGAAACACCATATATTTT.